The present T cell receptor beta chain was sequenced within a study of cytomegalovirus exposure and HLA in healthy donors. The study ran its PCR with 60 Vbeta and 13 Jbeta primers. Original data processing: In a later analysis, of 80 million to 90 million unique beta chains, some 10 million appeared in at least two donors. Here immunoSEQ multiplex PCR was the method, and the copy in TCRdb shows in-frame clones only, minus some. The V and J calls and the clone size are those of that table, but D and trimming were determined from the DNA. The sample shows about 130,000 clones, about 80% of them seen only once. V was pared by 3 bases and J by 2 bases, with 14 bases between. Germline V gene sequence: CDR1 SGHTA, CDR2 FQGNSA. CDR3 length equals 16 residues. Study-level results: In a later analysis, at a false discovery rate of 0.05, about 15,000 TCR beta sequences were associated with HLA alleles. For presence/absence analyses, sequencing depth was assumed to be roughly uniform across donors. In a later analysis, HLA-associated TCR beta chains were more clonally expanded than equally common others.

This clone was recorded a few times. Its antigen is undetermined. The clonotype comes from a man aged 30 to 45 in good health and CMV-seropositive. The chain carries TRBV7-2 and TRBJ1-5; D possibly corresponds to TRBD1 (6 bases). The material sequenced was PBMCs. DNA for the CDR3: TGTGCCAGCAGCTTTTCAGGGGTGAGGGGCAATCAGCCCCAGCATTTT. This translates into CASSFSGVRGNQPQHF.